The 12 T cell receptor beta chains listed next were all sequenced from one sample in a study of cytomegalovirus exposure and HLA in healthy donors. Primers: 60 Vbeta forward and 13 Jbeta reverse. Clones were sequenced by immunoSEQ multiplex PCR, and TCRdb holds only the in-frame ones, with some missing. The data show some 98,000 clones, about 81% seen once. The sample taken for sequencing was PBMCs. Source of these receptors: a man in his forties in good health and CMV-seronegative.

The chain employs TRBV19 and TRBJ1-5; D uncertain. There are 14 residues in the CDR3. Per germline, CDR1 LNHDA and CDR2 SQIVND (reference sequence). Trimming took 3 bases from V and 1 from J, leaving 7 bases between them. This chain's CDR3 is CASSIIGSNQPQHF. The CDR3 DNA reads as TGTGCCAGTAGTATCATCGGGAGCAATCAGCCCCAGCATTTT.

V and J are TRBV7-2 and TRBJ1-1; a weak D match, TRBD1 (5 bases). This CDR3 has 15 residues. V was cut by 5 bases and J by 8 bases, with 21 bases left in between. Germline V gene sequence: CDR1 SGHTA, CDR2 FQGNSA. This CDR3 reads CASSLRRGAITEAFF. CDR3 nucleotides: TGTGCCAGCAGCCTAAGACGCGGGGCGATTACCGAAGCTTTCTTT.

This chain connects TRBV20-1 to TRBJ2-7; D is unresolved. Germline V CDR1 and CDR2: DFQATT, SNEGSKA (reference sequence). The CDR3 sequence is 11 residues long. V was clipped by 0 bases and J by 3 bases, with 3 bases between them. The CDR3 DNA reads as TGCAGTGCTAGAGACAGCTACGAGCAGTACTTC. Protein sequence: CSARDSYEQYF.

J is TRBJ2-1 and V is TRBV18, with 9 bases fitting TRBD1. J lost 4 bases, V lost 0 bases, and 4 bases had no gene match. The CDR3 is made up of 16 amino acids. The germline gives CDR1 KGHSH, CDR2 LQKENI. CDR3 protein: CASSPPTGGPYNEQFF. CDR3 bases: TGTGCCAGCTCACCACCGACAGGGGGTCCTTACAATGAGCAGTTCTTC.

The gene calls are TRBV28 and TRBJ2-5; TRBD1 matches at 10 bases. Germline CDR1 and CDR2: MDHEN and SYDVKM. The CDR3 has 16 residues. Unmatched junction bases numbered 7, after V lost 3 bases and J lost 3 bases. CDR3 bases: TGTGCCAGCAGTTTTCTGACAGGGGGCCTCGAAGAGACCCAGTACTTC. Protein product: CASSFLTGGLEETQYF.

The chain employs TRBV5-1 and TRBJ1-1, with a tentative D call TRBD1 (6 bases). The CDR3 loop spans 14 amino acids. V lost 3 bases, J lost 5 bases, and 14 bases lay in between. Germline-derived CDR1 and CDR2 are SGHRS and YFSETQ. Here the CDR3 DNA reads TGCGCCAGCAGCTCCGCGGGGGGCCAAACTGAAGCTTTCTTT. It encodes CASSSAGGQTEAFF.

The chain has TRBV5-1 and TRBJ2-2; 10 bases align to TRBD1. J lost 5 bases, V lost 4 bases, and 5 bases had no gene match. Germline-derived CDR1 and CDR2 are SGHRS and YFSETQ. CDR3 length: 15 amino acids. CDR3 amino acids: CASSKTGGETGELFF. CDR3 nucleotides: TGCGCCAGCAGCAAGACAGGGGGCGAAACCGGGGAGCTGTTTTTT. Looking up the rest from reference TRBV5-1 and TRBJ2-2 gives the full variable domain: KAGVTQTPRYLIKTRGQQVTLSCSPISGHRSVSWYQQTPGQGLQFLFEYFSETQRNKGNFPGRFSGRQFSNSRSEMNVSTLELGDSALYLCASSKTGGETGELFFGEGSRLTVL.

In nucleotides, the CDR3 is TGTGCCAGCAGCTCCGACAGGGTTAACTATGGCTACACCTTC. Translated: CASSSDRVNYGYTF. The chain recombines TRBV7-2 with TRBJ1-2, with TRBD1 identical over 7 bases. The junction had 3 bases not matched to a gene; V was cut back by 4 bases and J by 1 base. This CDR3 comprises 14 residues. Germline V gene sequence: CDR1 SGHTA, CDR2 FQGNSA. The full variable domain, with the rest looked up from reference TRBV7-2 and TRBJ1-2, is GAGVSQSPSNKVTEKGKDVELRCDPISGHTALYWYRQSLGQGLEFLIYFQGNSAPDKSGLPSDRFSAERTGGSVSTLTIQRTQQEDSAVYLCASSSDRVNYGYTFGSGTRLTVV.

The chain combines TRBV27 with TRBJ2-3; 9 bases align to TRBD2. The CDR3 consists of 18 residues. The trim removed 6 bases at V and 2 bases at J, leaving 15 bases unmatched. The germline V gene has CDR1 MNHEY and CDR2 SMNVEV (reference sequence). CDR3 nucleotide sequence: TGTGCCAGCAGCCTGAGGGGTCTAGCGGGGACCTTCACAGATACGCAGTATTTT. Its protein product is CASSLRGLAGTFTDTQYF.

This clone was counted once. The chain combines TRBV5-1 with TRBJ2-5; TRBD1 agrees at 7 bases. Trimming took 0 bases from V and 2 from J; bases not matched to a gene: 4. The length of the CDR3 is 15 residues. CDR1 is SGHRS and CDR2 is YFSETQ in the germline V gene. The CDR3 DNA is TGCGCCAGCAGCTTGGGGGACAGAGTACAAGAGACCCAGTACTTC. This gives the protein CASSLGDRVQETQYF. The full variable domain, rest sourced from reference TRBV5-1 and TRBJ2-5, is KAGVTQTPRYLIKTRGQQVTLSCSPISGHRSVSWYQQTPGQGLQFLFEYFSETQRNKGNFPGRFSGRQFSNSRSEMNVSTLELGDSALYLCASSLGDRVQETQYFGPGTRLLVL.

The chain employs TRBV28 and TRBJ1-5, with D perhaps TRBD1 (6 bases). In germline, CDR1 is MDHEN, CDR2 SYDVKM. This CDR3 comprises 17 residues. V lost 2 bases and J 0 bases, leaving 14 bases between the germline ends. CDR3 nucleotide sequence: TGTGCCAGCAGTTTAGGACGGACAGTTTATAGCAATCAGCCCCAGCATTTT. Its protein is CASSLGRTVYSNQPQHF. The variable domain in full, completed from reference TRBV28 and TRBJ1-5, reads DVKVTQSSRYLVKRTGEKVFLECVQDMDHENMFWYRQDPGLGLRLIYFSYDVKMKEKGDIPEGYSVSREKKERFSLILESASTNQTSMYLCASSLGRTVYSNQPQHFGDGTRLSIL.

This chain uses TRBV6-4 with TRBJ2-1; 11 bases fit TRBD2. Losses at the gene ends were 3 bases for V and 7 bases for J; bases not matched to a gene: 5. Germline V gives CDR1 MRHNA, CDR2 SNTAGT. The CDR3 consists of 15 residues. The CDR3 loop reads CASSDTSGGSNEQFF. The CDR3 bases are TGTGCCAGCAGTGATACTAGCGGGGGTTCTAATGAGCAGTTCTTC.